Listed below are T cell receptor beta chains from one sample, sequenced in a study of regulatory T cells in long-lasting Graves disease. TCRdb passed the multiplex PCR reads through MiXCR, listing each CDR3 protein once. The data hold about 620,000 distinct CDR3 sequences, with around 17% observed a single time. Separately, the same data were catalogued under a study of T cells in Graves' hyperthyroidism and ophthalmopathy.

The sequences come from peripheral blood mononuclear cells (PBMCs), collected at new diagnosis, from a patient treated with antithyroid drugs. The receptor set was obtained from a woman aged 25-40 years with Graves disease. CDR3s include the opening cysteine and the closing phenylalanine or tryptophan. The D gene is left open where the match is weak. Where a row states a size, it is once, few, many or the class of an expanded clone; other rows omit it.

few,TRBV14,TRBJ1-1,.,TGTGCCAGCAGCCAAGACGGAACGGGAGCGGAAGAAGCTTTCTTT,CASSQDGTGAEEAFF
many,TRBV6-1,TRBJ2-2,.,TGTGCCACCAATGGGTTGGCGGGAAATGTCGCCGGGGAGCTGTTTTTT,CATNGLAGNVAGELFF
many,TRBV7-3,TRBJ2-2,.,TGTGCCAGCAGCTTAAGGGCTACAGGCGACACCGGGGAGCTGTTTTTT,CASSLRATGDTGELFF
many,TRBV3-1,TRBJ1-1,.,TGTGCCAGCAGCCAACACGGGACTGAAGCTTTCTTT,CASSQHGTEAFF
few,TRBV30,TRBJ1-5,.,TGTGCCTGGTCCTTGGGGGGCGCCGGCAATCAGCCCCAGCATTTT,CAWSLGGAGNQPQHF
.,TRBV5-1,TRBJ1-1,TRBD1,TGCGCCAGCAGCAGGGGAGGGGGACAGGGGACGGGTGAAGCTTTCTTT,CASSRGGGQGTGEAFF
many,TRBV20-1,TRBJ2-5,TRBD2,TGCAGTGCTAGAGAGTCTAGCGGGAGCATCCAAGAGACCCAGTACTTC,CSARESSGSIQETQYF
few,TRBV18,TRBJ2-3,TRBD2,TGTGCCAGCTCACTACGCCCGCTAGCGGCCAGCACAGATACGCAGTATTTT,CASSLRPLAASTDTQYF
many,TRBV6-1,TRBJ1-6,.,TGTGCCAGCAGATCACTGGGGAATTCACCCCTCCACTTT,CASRSLGNSPLHF
few,TRBV30,TRBJ2-3,.,TGTGCCTGGAGTAAGGGGACCCCAGATACGCAGTATTTT,CAWSKGTPDTQYF
.,TRBV10-3,TRBJ1-1,.,TGTGCCATCAGTGCAGGGATTGAGACCCTGAACACTGAGGCTTTCTTT,CAISAGIETLNTEAFF
.,TRBV9,TRBJ2-3,.,TGTGCCAGCAGCGTCGGATACGGGGATACGCAGTATTTT,CASSVGYGDTQYF
many,TRBV20-1,TRBJ2-7,.,TGCAGTGCTAGTTCCAGGGGGGGAACCTACGAGCAGTACTTC,CSASSRGGTYEQYF
few,TRBV27,TRBJ2-1,.,TGTGCCAGCAGTTTCCGGGGCCCTTACAATGAGCAGTTCTTC,CASSFRGPYNEQFF
.,TRBV7-8,TRBJ1-2,.,TGTGCCAGCAGCTTAGTCAGCAACTATGGCTACACCTTC,CASSLVSNYGYTF
many,TRBV7-2,TRBJ1-4,.,TGTGCCAGCAGCTTAGTAAAGGGGGCAACTAATGAAAAACTGTTTTTT,CASSLVKGATNEKLFF
many,TRBV19,TRBJ1-1,TRBD1,TGTGCCAGTATTCGGGACAGCATTATGAACACTGAAGCTTTCTTT,CASIRDSIMNTEAFF
few,TRBV29-1,TRBJ2-1,TRBD2,TGCAGCGTCCTCGGGACTAGCGGAGCCGGGAATGAGCAGTTCTTC,CSVLGTSGAGNEQFF
few,TRBV29-1,TRBJ2-5,.,TGCAGCGTTTCTCCGGGACGTAAACAAGAGACCCAGTACTTC,CSVSPGRKQETQYF
few,TRBV28,TRBJ2-7,TRBD1,TGTGCCAGCAGGCCCGGGACAGGGGGGCGTAGGCAGTACTTC,CASRPGTGGRRQYF
.,TRBV19,TRBJ1-6,TRBD1,TGTGCCAGTAGTATCCGAACAGGGGGCAATTCACCCCTCCACTTT,CASSIRTGGNSPLHF
few,TRBV27,TRBJ1-5,.,TGTGCCAGCAGTTGGGGGTTGGGAAGCAATCAGCCCCAGCATTTT,CASSWGLGSNQPQHF
many,TRBV7-8,TRBJ1-5,.,TGTGCCAGCAGCTTAACGGCAGGGTATACTCTCCCCTCTGGGGATCAGCCCCAGCATTTT,CASSLTAGYTLPSGDQPQHF
.,TRBV5-1,TRBJ2-3,TRBD2,TGCGCCAGCAGCTTGGGTAGCGGGAGTGAGCAGTCCTTC,CASSLGSGSEQSF
few,TRBV9,TRBJ2-7,TRBD2,TGTGCCAGCAGCGTAGGCGGGGGGCCCTACGAGCAGTACTTC,CASSVGGGPYEQYF
many,TRBV6-1,TRBJ2-7,.,TGTGCCAGCAGTGAAAGGGTCCGGTACGAGCAGTACTTC,CASSERVRYEQYF
many,TRBV5-1,TRBJ2-7,TRBD1,TGCGCCAGCAGCTGGACAGGGGGGATCTCCTACGAGCAGTACTTC,CASSWTGGISYEQYF
many,TRBV24-1,TRBJ2-5,.,TGTGCCACCAGTGACACGATGTACTCAGAGACCCAGTACTTC,CATSDTMYSETQYF
.,TRBV18,TRBJ1-4,.,TGTGCCAGCTCACAACAGGGTCAGGCTGAAAAACTGTTTTTT,CASSQQGQAEKLFF
many,TRBV2,TRBJ1-5,.,TGTGCCAGCAGTGAAGCGCAAGGGTCGGGTCAGCCCCAGCATTTT,CASSEAQGSGQPQHF
few,TRBV19,TRBJ2-1,TRBD2,TGTGCCAGTAGTATGGCTAGCGGGAGATTTGATGAGCAGTTCTTC,CASSMASGRFDEQFF
.,TRBV7-3,TRBJ2-1,TRBD2,TGTGCCAGCAGCTTTAGCGGGGGGGCTTACAATGAGCAGTTCTTC,CASSFSGGAYNEQFF
few,TRBV4-1,TRBJ1-1,.,TGCGCCAGCAGCCAAAGGACAGAAGTGAACACTGAAGCTTTCTTT,CASSQRTEVNTEAFF
many,TRBV3-1,TRBJ2-3,TRBD2,TGTGCCAGCAGCCAAACGGGAGGGCCGACAGATACGCAGTATTTT,CASSQTGGPTDTQYF
many,TRBV7-8,TRBJ2-5,TRBD1,TGTGCCAGCAGCTCCCGGGACAGGGAGGAGACCCAGTACTTC,CASSSRDREETQYF
.,TRBV7-3,TRBJ2-7,TRBD2,TGTGCCAGCAGCTTTCGACTAGCGGGAACCTACAAGCAGTACTTC,CASSFRLAGTYKQYF
few,TRBV16,TRBJ2-5,.,TGTGCCAGCAGCCAATCGACTAGACCGCTTGGGTACTTC,CASSQSTRPLGYF
many,TRBV7-2,TRBJ2-1,TRBD2,TGTGCCAGCAGCTCACAGAGCGGGAGCTACAATGAGCAGTTCTTC,CASSSQSGSYNEQFF
.,TRBV7-2,TRBJ2-7,.,TGTGCCAGCAGCTGGGGAACGATGCCCAACGAGCAGTACTTC,CASSWGTMPNEQYF
.,TRBV19,TRBJ2-1,.,TGTGCCAGCCGACGTGGCAGCCAAGGAGGCTCCTACAATGAGCAGTTCTTC,CASRRGSQGGSYNEQFF
few,TRBV11-2,TRBJ2-7,TRBD2,TGTGCCAGCTCACCCCCCGGTTCGGCGGGAGATTTCCACGAGCAGTACTTC,CASSPPGSAGDFHEQYF
many,TRBV25-1,TRBJ1-2,.,TGTGCCAGCAGTGTACCCGGGACGGGCGCCTATGGCTACACCTTC,CASSVPGTGAYGYTF
many,TRBV28,TRBJ1-2,.,TGTGCCAGCAAAGAAACCGGGGTCCTCTATGGCTACACCTTC,CASKETGVLYGYTF
many,TRBV12-3/TRBV12-4,TRBJ2-2,.,TGTGCCAGCAGTCCGATCGGGAACACCGGGGAGCTGTTTTTT,CASSPIGNTGELFF
.,TRBV3-1,TRBJ2-5,.,TGTGCCAGCACCTCAGGAGGGGGGAGTAGGGAGACCCAGTACTTC,CASTSGGGSRETQYF
.,TRBV19,TRBJ1-1,TRBD1,TGTGCCAGTAAACAGGGGTACACTGAAGCTTTCTTT,CASKQGYTEAFF
.,TRBV5-4,TRBJ1-1,TRBD1,TGTGCCAGCAGTCGGGGACAGGCTGACACTGAAGCTTTCTTT,CASSRGQADTEAFF
.,TRBV25-1,TRBJ2-7,TRBD1,TGTGCCAGCAGTGGCGGACAGGGGGCGCAGGAACCACACGAGCAGTACTTC,CASSGGQGAQEPHEQYF
few,TRBV15,TRBJ2-5,TRBD2,TGTGCCACCAGCAAAAAGCGGGAGGGCCGGTACCAAGAGACCCAGTACTTC,CATSKKREGRYQETQYF
few,TRBV5-4,TRBJ2-7,TRBD1,TGTGCCAGCAGCTTTGCGCCCCAGGGGGCGGTCTACGAGCAGTACTTC,CASSFAPQGAVYEQYF
.,TRBV5-5,TRBJ2-2,TRBD2,TGTGCCAGCAGCTTGATTTTAGGCGGGGGCACCGGGGAGCTGTTTTTT,CASSLILGGGTGELFF
few,TRBV27,TRBJ2-5,.,TGTGCCAGCAGTCTTGGGCAGGGACCCAGACAGACCCAGTACTTC,CASSLGQGPRQTQYF
many,TRBV6-9,TRBJ1-6,.,TGTGCCAGCAGTTCACCACATGGGGATCCGGGCAATTCACCCCTCCACTTT,CASSSPHGDPGNSPLHF
few,TRBV27,TRBJ2-5,.,TGTGCCAGCCCAGGGGACTTTCCCCGCTTC,CASPGDFPRF
.,TRBV20-1,TRBJ1-6,.,TGCAGTGCTAGAGGGATTCCAGGCAATAATTCACCCCTCCACTTT,CSARGIPGNNSPLHF
.,TRBV6-2/TRBV6-3,TRBJ2-1,TRBD1,TGTGCCAGCAGAGTGGGACAGGGGGGCCTTGTTAATGAGCAGTTCTTC,CASRVGQGGLVNEQFF
many,TRBV28,TRBJ1-1,.,TGTGCCAGCATCCCTTCATTGAACACTGAAGCTTTCTTT,CASIPSLNTEAFF
few,TRBV12-3/TRBV12-4,TRBJ1-2,TRBD1,TGTGCCAGCAGTTTATTCCCGGGACAGGCTAACTATGGCTACACCTTC,CASSLFPGQANYGYTF
many,TRBV28,TRBJ1-5,TRBD1,TGTGCCAGCAGTTTATCCGGGACAGGGCCCCTGCATTTT,CASSLSGTGPLHF